This T cell receptor (beta chain) derives from a study of shared clonotypes between healthy human individuals. Study-wide findings and caveats: Genetic and exposure-history diversity was limited by the few donors.

Using immunoSEQ multiplex PCR, the repertoire was profiled, and TCRdb retains in-frame clones only, with some absent. The sample lists about 1.5 million clones, over 95% occurring once. Comments on this clone: Antigen specificity is unknown.

Germline assignment: CDR1 MNHNY and CDR2 SVGAGI (reference sequence). The CDR3 runs to 16 residues. Between the trimmed V and J ends, which lost 5 bases and 2 bases, there was a span of 19 bases. This sequence joins TRBV6-6 and TRBJ2-7; TRBD2 is a possible D gene (6 bases). The sequence was collected from a man aged 25-45 years in good health. Sequencing was done on a sample of naive CD4+ T cells sorted from blood. As to subset: CD45RA+ positively selected. The CDR3 sequence: CASSSPEGGLPYEQYF. The CDR3 nucleotides are TGTGCCAGCAGTAGTCCGGAGGGAGGCCTACCCTACGAGCAGTACTTC.